These T cell receptor beta chains were read from a single sample in a study of cytomegalovirus exposure and HLA in healthy donors. The repertoire was sequenced with immunoSEQ multiplex PCR; TCRdb's copy has only in-frame clones and lacks some. The data show 120,000 to 150,000 clones, approximately 80% seen once. The source material was PBMCs. These receptors were collected from a young man in good health and CMV-seronegative. The CDR3 runs from the conserved cysteine through the conserved F or W. The D gene is left open where the match is weak. Expanded clones are given a class, and other clones once, few, many or no size at all.

>TRBV27|NA|TRBD1|TRBJ1-2
CASRTGVGYGYTF
TGTGCCAGCCGAACAGGGGTCGGCTATGGCTACACCTTC
>TRBV5-1|once|TRBD1|TRBJ1-3
CASSLGRQGPSGNTIYF
TGCGCCAGCAGCTTGGGGAGACAGGGCCCCTCTGGAAACACCATATATTTT
>TRBV2|once|TRBD1|TRBJ1-1
CASSVGQGARTEAFF
TGTGCCAGCAGTGTTGGACAGGGGGCGAGAACTGAAGCTTTCTTT
>TRBV6-1|NA|NA|TRBJ2-5
CASRSEFLETQYF
TGTGCCAGCAGGAGTGAATTTTTAGAGACCCAGTACTTC
>TRBV14|NA|NA|TRBJ1-6
CASSQVPRGSPLHF
TGTGCCAGCAGCCAAGTACCCAGGGGTTCACCCCTCCACTTT
>TRBV11-3|NA|NA|TRBJ2-5
CASSLGAEETQYF
TGTGCCAGCAGCTTAGGGGCAGAGGAGACCCAGTACTTC
>TRBV11-3|once|NA|TRBJ1-1
CASSLIPENTEAFF
TGTGCCAGCAGCTTAATCCCAGAGAACACTGAAGCTTTCTTT
>TRBV14|NA|NA|TRBJ2-2
CASSQGTQGAGELFF
TGTGCCAGCAGCCAAGGGACACAGGGAGCCGGGGAGCTGTTTTTT
>TRBV4-1|NA|NA|TRBJ2-2
CASSQPAGDFRTGELFF
TGCGCCAGCAGCCAGCCCGCCGGGGACTTCCGTACCGGGGAGCTGTTTTTT
>TRBV9|NA|TRBD2|TRBJ2-5
CASSVRGEGETQYF
TGTGCCAGCAGCGTGAGAGGGGAGGGGGAGACCCAGTACTTC
>TRBV5-4|NA|TRBD2|TRBJ2-2
CASSPTSGIATGELFF
TGTGCCAGCAGCCCAACTAGCGGGATAGCGACCGGGGAGCTGTTTTTT
>TRBV6-5|NA|TRBD2|TRBJ2-3
CASSYGLAGKDTQYF
TGTGCCAGCAGTTACGGTCTAGCGGGGAAAGATACGCAGTATTTT
>TRBV5-4|NA|NA|TRBJ2-7
CASSLKKEPWGSVGYEQYF
TGTGCCAGCAGCTTAAAGAAGGAGCCATGGGGCTCGGTGGGATACGAGCAGTACTTC
>TRBV6-6|NA|NA|TRBJ1-4
CASSQGLNEKLFF
TGTGCCAGCAGCCAGGGGCTTAATGAAAAACTGTTTTTT
>TRBV27|few|NA|TRBJ2-3
CASSSPLGGDTQYF
TGTGCCAGCAGTTCACCCCTAGGGGGAGATACGCAGTATTTT
>TRBV7-9|NA|NA|TRBJ1-3
CASSLEGVPIYF
TGTGCCAGCAGCTTAGAGGGAGTACCCATATATTTT
>TRBV5-8|NA|NA|TRBJ2-5
CASSGWGARETQYF
TGTGCCAGCAGCGGTTGGGGCGCTCGGGAGACCCAGTACTTC
>TRBV23-1|NA|NA|TRBJ1-1
CASSQSGSFPGECTEAFF
TGCGCCAGCAGTCAATCTGGTTCTTTCCCAGGCGAGTGCACTGAAGCTTTCTTT
>TRBV14|NA|TRBD1|TRBJ2-2
CASSRDPGQVTGELFF
TGTGCCAGCAGCCGCGATCCGGGACAGGTTACCGGGGAGCTGTTTTTT
>TRBV27|NA|NA|TRBJ2-2
CASSFRGGLNTGELFF
TGTGCCAGCAGTTTCCGCGGGGGCCTCAACACCGGGGAGCTGTTTTTT
>TRBV7-8|once|NA|TRBJ1-1
CASSPQMSTEAFF
TGTGCCAGCAGCCCTCAGATGTCCACTGAAGCTTTCTTT
>TRBV5-1|NA|TRBD1|TRBJ2-1
CASSPGQDNNEQFF
TGCGCCAGCAGCCCGGGACAGGACAACAATGAGCAGTTCTTC
>TRBV4-1|NA|NA|TRBJ2-3
CASSQTATDTQYF
TGCGCCAGCAGCCAAACAGCCACAGATACGCAGTATTTT
>TRBV7-3|NA|NA|TRBJ2-1
CASSLMGSQSSYNEQFF
TGTGCCAGCAGCTTAATGGGCTCCCAGAGCTCCTACAATGAGCAGTTCTTC
>TRBV6-1|NA|NA|TRBJ2-7
CASSSTGSHEQYF
TGTGCCAGCAGTTCGACCGGGAGCCACGAGCAGTACTTC
>TRBV5-6|NA|TRBD1|TRBJ2-3
CASSLGQGADTQYF
TGTGCCAGCAGCCTGGGACAGGGAGCAGATACGCAGTATTTT
>TRBV28|NA|TRBD1|TRBJ2-5
CASSFKPGQGDQETQYF
TGTGCCAGCAGTTTCAAACCGGGACAGGGGGATCAAGAGACCCAGTACTTC
>TRBV7-8|NA|TRBD2|TRBJ2-7
CASSFLAGIFSEQYF
TGTGCCAGCAGCTTCTTAGCGGGGATTTTCTCCGAGCAGTACTTC
>TRBV7-6|NA|NA|TRBJ2-7
CASSLAPRGHEQYF
TGTGCCAGCAGCTTAGCGCCCAGGGGCCACGAGCAGTACTTC
>TRBV7-6|NA|TRBD1|TRBJ1-5
CASSFDPGGSNQPQHF
TGTGCCAGCAGCTTTGATCCAGGGGGCAGCAATCAGCCCCAGCATTTT
>TRBV28|NA|TRBD2|TRBJ2-7
CASGLAGVHSSYEQYF
TGTGCCAGCGGGCTAGCGGGAGTCCATTCCTCCTACGAGCAGTACTTC
>TRBV2|NA|NA|TRBJ1-6
CASSEDSPSPLHF
TGTGCCAGCAGTGAAGACAGCCCTTCACCCCTCCACTTT
>TRBV27|few|NA|TRBJ1-6
CASSLVSGNSPLHF
TGTGCCAGCAGTTTGGTGTCAGGGAATTCACCCCTCCACTTT
>TRBV7-6|NA|TRBD1|TRBJ1-1
CASSLGTDLNTEAFF
TGTGCCAGCAGCCTGGGGACAGATTTGAACACTGAAGCTTTCTTT
>TRBV6-5|NA|TRBD2|TRBJ2-4
CASSDSLAGGNIQYF
TGTGCCAGCAGCGACTCACTAGCGGGGGGAAACATTCAGTACTTC
>TRBV19|NA|NA|TRBJ1-1
CASKEGLGAFF
TGTGCCAGTAAGGAGGGGCTTGGAGCTTTCTTT
>TRBV6-1|few|NA|TRBJ2-1
CASSESGGGLSHNEQFF
TGTGCCAGCAGTGAAAGCGGTGGGGGGTTATCCCACAATGAGCAGTTCTTC
>TRBV6-4|NA|NA|TRBJ1-1
CASSEGAEGNTEAFF
TGTGCCAGCAGTGAAGGCGCTGAGGGCAACACTGAAGCTTTCTTT
>TRBV30|NA|TRBD1|TRBJ2-7
CAWGGSRQGAYEQYF
TGTGCCTGGGGGGGAAGCAGACAGGGAGCCTACGAGCAGTACTTC
>TRBV27|NA|NA|TRBJ2-7
CASSFRTYEQYF
TGTGCCAGCAGTTTCCGTACCTACGAGCAGTACTTC
>TRBV5-4|few|TRBD1|TRBJ2-7
CAAIRRGTGGELEGEQYF
TGTGCCGCTATAAGGAGGGGGACAGGTGGGGAGTTAGAGGGCGAGCAGTACTTC
>TRBV5-1|NA|NA|TRBJ2-5
CASSLGEETQYF
TGCGCCAGCAGCTTAGGGGAAGAGACCCAGTACTTC
>TRBV10-1|NA|NA|TRBJ2-2
CASSESAQTWAGELFF
TGCGCCAGCAGTGAGTCAGCCCAGACTTGGGCCGGGGAGCTGTTTTTT
>TRBV9|NA|NA|TRBJ2-7
CASSARGRASDSYEQYF
TGTGCCAGCAGCGCGAGGGGGCGGGCTAGCGACTCCTACGAGCAGTACTTC
>TRBV19|once|NA|TRBJ1-5
CASSFGSQPQHF
TGTGCCAGTAGTTTTGGGAGTCAGCCCCAGCATTTT
>TRBV6-1|NA|NA|TRBJ1-2
CASRRRGSTDYGYTF
TGTGCCAGCAGAAGACGGGGGAGTACGGACTATGGCTACACCTTC
>TRBV19|NA|TRBD2|TRBJ2-3
CASSMMVASGEGSQYF
TGTGCCAGTAGTATGATGGTGGCTAGCGGGGAGGGATCGCAGTATTTT
>TRBV12-1|NA|NA|TRBJ2-5
CASRGMTSGRTKETQYF
TGTGCCAGCAGGGGGATGACTAGCGGGAGGACGAAAGAGACCCAGTACTTC
>TRBV5-4|NA|TRBD1|TRBJ2-7
CASSPWTGSSYEQYF
TGTGCCAGCAGCCCATGGACAGGGAGCTCCTACGAGCAGTACTTC
>TRBV5-4|NA|NA|TRBJ2-5
CASSLAAQGQETQYF
TGTGCCAGCAGCTTGGCCGCACAGGGACAAGAGACCCAGTACTTC
>TRBV29-1|NA|TRBD1|TRBJ2-3
CGTWGQGSPQYF
TGCGGAACGTGGGGACAGGGTTCCCCGCAGTATTTT
>TRBV27|NA|NA|TRBJ1-1
CASSATDSYTEAFF
TGTGCCAGCAGTGCCACTGACTCTTACACTGAAGCTTTCTTT
>TRBV21-1|NA|NA|TRBJ1-1
CASSKVHPGQGVISEAFF
TGTGCCAGCAGCAAAGTACACCCGGGACAGGGGGTTATTTCTGAAGCTTTCTTT
>TRBV5-6|NA|NA|TRBJ2-7
CASSLGGRGNEQYF
TGTGCCAGCAGCTTGGGGGGTAGGGGGAACGAGCAGTACTTC